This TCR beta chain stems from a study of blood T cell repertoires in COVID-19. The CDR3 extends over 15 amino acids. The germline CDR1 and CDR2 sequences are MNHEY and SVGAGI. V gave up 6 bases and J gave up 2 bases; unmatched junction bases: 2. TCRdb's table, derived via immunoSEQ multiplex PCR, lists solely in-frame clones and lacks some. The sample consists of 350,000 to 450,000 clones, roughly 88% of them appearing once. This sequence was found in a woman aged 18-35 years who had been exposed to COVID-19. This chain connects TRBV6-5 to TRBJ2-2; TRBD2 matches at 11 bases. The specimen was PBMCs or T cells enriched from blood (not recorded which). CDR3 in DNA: TGTGCCAGCAGGACTAGCGGGGCCAACACCGGGGAGCTGTTTTTT. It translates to CASRTSGANTGELFF.